This TCR beta chain was found in a study of cytomegalovirus exposure and HLA in healthy donors. Using immunoSEQ multiplex PCR, the repertoire was profiled, and TCRdb retains in-frame clones only, with some absent. The table shows 100,000 to 120,000 clones, with 88% occurring only once. Broader study findings: Overall, approximately 150 TCR beta chains were annotated as cytomegalovirus-associated.

J lost 10 bases, V lost 3 bases, and 8 bases had no gene match. The CDR3 totals 13 residues. CDR1 and CDR2 from the germline V gene are SGDLS and YYNGEE. To note about this clone: Its antigen is not identified.

The source is a woman younger than 45 in good health and CMV-seropositive. The chain carries TRBV9 and TRBJ2-7, with TRBD1 matching 9 bases. Specimen: PBMCs. As DNA, the CDR3 is TGTGCCAGCAGCGCGGGGACAGGGAAAGATCAGTACTTC. It is translated as CASSAGTGKDQYF. Filled out from reference TRBV9 and TRBJ2-7, the complete variable domain reads DSGVTQTPKHLITATGQRVTLRCSPRSGDLSVYWYQQSLDQGLQFLIQYYNGEERAKGNILERFSAQQFPDLHSELNLSSLELGDSALYFCASSAGTGKDQYFGPGTRLTVT.